The clone carrying this T cell receptor beta chain was observed a single time. These data are taken from a study of T cell responses to AZD1222 COVID-19 vaccine. Generated by immunoSEQ multiplex PCR, the TCRdb table keeps only in-frame clones and is missing some. The data contain around 100,000 clones, around 90% of them singletons. This clonotype originated in an adult in good health. The sequenced sample was peripheral blood, obtained on day 0 of AZD1222 vaccination.

CDR3 nucleotide sequence: TGCGCCAGCAGCTTGGAGGCGACGGCGGTCACTGAAGCTTTCTTT. Protein sequence: CASSLEATAVTEAFF. The chain has TRBV5-1 and TRBJ1-1; no reliable D call. The V and J ends lost 0 bases and 4 bases respectively, with 13 bases between them. The germline V gene encodes CDR1 SGHRS and CDR2 YFSETQ. The CDR3 loop spans 15 amino acids.